Following are 17 T cell receptor beta chains from one sample sequenced in a study of shared clonotypes between healthy human individuals. TCRdb's table, derived via immunoSEQ multiplex PCR, lists solely in-frame clones and lacks some. The table includes some 550,000 clones, more than 95% detected once. The sequenced sample was naive CD4+ T cells sorted from blood. Subset noted: CD45RA+ positively selected. The receptors were sampled from a woman in her thirties in good health.

V is TRBV28 and J is TRBJ1-5; D is unresolved. Germline loops: CDR1 MDHEN, CDR2 SYDVKM. The CDR3 runs to 12 residues. The ends were cut back, 3 bases at V and 5 bases at J, with 5 bases in the middle. CDR3 sequence: CASSFPDQPQHF. In DNA, the CDR3 is TGTGCCAGCAGTTTCCCCGATCAGCCCCAGCATTTT.

This chain links TRBV15 with TRBJ2-1, with 8 bases matching TRBD2. CDR1 and CDR2 from the germline V gene are LNHNV and YYDKDF (reference sequence). Trimming took 5 bases from V and 8 from J; bases not matched to a gene: 11. The CDR3 is 15 residues long. The DNA for the CDR3 is TGTGCCACCAGCGGATTAGCGGGAATCGGCGATGAGCAGTTCTTC. It encodes CATSGLAGIGDEQFF. Filled out from reference TRBV15 and TRBJ2-1, the complete variable domain reads DAMVIQNPRYQVTQFGKPVTLSCSQTLNHNVMYWYQQKSSQAPKLLFHYYDKDFNNEADTPDNFQSRRPNTSFCFLDIRSPGLGDTAMYLCATSGLAGIGDEQFFGPGTRLTVL.

CDR3 coding DNA: TGCGCCAGCAGCCAACCGTTATCCGAGCAGTACTTC. It encodes CASSQPLSEQYF. The chain combines TRBV4-1 with TRBJ2-7; D uncertain. From germline, CDR1 is MGHRA and CDR2 YSYEKL. The CDR3 covers 12 residues. Trimming removed 2 bases at V and 6 bases at J, with 8 bases between.

This clone has just a few counts. This CDR3 is CASSLRSGLSGANVLTF. The CDR3 DNA sequence: TGTGCCAGCAGCTTACGATCGGGACTCTCTGGGGCCAACGTCCTGACTTTC. The chain couples TRBV7-3 to TRBJ2-6; possible D gene TRBD2, 6 bases. V lost 2 bases, J lost 0 bases, and 11 bases lay in between. CDR1 is SGHTA, CDR2 FQGTGA, per germline. This CDR3 is built from 17 residues.

This chain joins TRBV5-4 and TRBJ1-4; TRBD1 agrees at 9 bases. Per germline, CDR1 SGHNT and CDR2 YYREEE (reference sequence). Trimming at V came to 4 bases and at J to 3 bases, leaving 1 base not matched to a gene. CDR3 length equals 14 residues. Here the CDR3 reads CASSRDRANEKLFF. The DNA of the CDR3 is TGTGCCAGCAGCAGGGACAGGGCTAATGAAAAACTGTTTTTT. The full variable domain, in which reference TRBV5-4 and TRBJ1-4 provide the parts outside the CDR3, is ETGVTQSPTHLIKTRGQQVTLRCSSQSGHNTVSWYQQALGQGPQFIFQYYREEENGRGNFPPRFSGLQFPNYSSELNVNALELDDSALYLCASSRDRANEKLFFGSGTQLSVL.

This clone appeared a single time. The rearrangement joins TRBV10-3 to TRBJ2-2; D not resolved. V dropped 9 bases and J dropped 5 bases, with 13 bases sitting between them. CDR3 length: 13 residues. In germline, CDR1 is ENHRY, CDR2 SYGVKD. CDR3 nucleotide sequence: TGTGCCATTGGGTCTAGTAGGACCGGGGAGCTGTTTTTT. It codes for CAIGSSRTGELFF.

The table lists this clone with a count of one. The rearrangement uses TRBV6-1 and TRBJ2-1; 7 bases line up with TRBD1. Trimming took 4 bases from V and 0 from J; bases not matched to a gene: 3. This CDR3 is built from 15 residues. Germline lookup yields CDR1 MNHNS and CDR2 SASEGT. The CDR3 reads CASSATGSSYNEQFF. The CDR3 DNA follows: TGTGCCAGCAGTGCGACAGGGAGCTCCTACAATGAGCAGTTCTTC.

The gene calls are TRBV10-3 and TRBJ1-5; no definite D call. Looked up from germline, CDR1 is ENHRY and CDR2 is SYGVKD. CDR3 length equals 14 residues. With 0 bases removed from V and 11 bases from J, the gap between germline ends came to 14 bases. This CDR3 reads CAISESTQQMSQHF. The CDR3 DNA follows: TGTGCCATCAGTGAGTCGACTCAACAAATGTCCCAGCATTTT.

The rearrangement joins TRBV5-1 to TRBJ2-3; 7 nucleotides align to TRBD1. V shed 2 bases, J shed 2 bases, and the junction held 5 bases outside the gene matches. CDR3 length equals 15 residues. The germline CDR1 and CDR2 sequences are SGHRS and YFSETQ. CDR3 loop: CASSLLTGLTDTQYF. The DNA of the CDR3 is TGCGCCAGCAGCTTATTGACAGGGCTCACAGATACGCAGTATTTT. Full variable domain (rest looked up from reference TRBV5-1 and TRBJ2-3): KAGVTQTPRYLIKTRGQQVTLSCSPISGHRSVSWYQQTPGQGLQFLFEYFSETQRNKGNFPGRFSGRQFSNSRSEMNVSTLELGDSALYLCASSLLTGLTDTQYFGPGTRLTVL.

As DNA, the CDR3 is TGTGCCAGCAGTTTATCCGGGACATCGAAAGAGACCCAGTACTTC. Translation: CASSLSGTSKETQYF. The chain recombines TRBV28 with TRBJ2-5; D may be TRBD1 (6 bases). CDR1 is MDHEN, CDR2 SYDVKM, per germline. The CDR3 covers 15 residues. The V gene lost 1 base and the J gene lost 3 bases, with 12 bases spanning the gap.

The V gene is TRBV9, the J gene TRBJ2-7; TRBD2 matches 8 bases. V shed 4 bases, J shed 6 bases, and the junction held 15 bases outside the gene matches. The CDR3 length is 16 residues. Germline CDR1 SGDLS, CDR2 YYNGEE. The CDR3 sequence: CASSYLSGAGGAEQYF. Here the CDR3 DNA reads TGTGCCAGCAGCTATTTGTCTGGTGCGGGAGGTGCCGAGCAGTACTTC.

Written as DNA, the CDR3 is TGTGCCAGCAGCCTAGGCGCCAAATCTCTCTCCTACGAGCAGTACTTC. Protein: CASSLGAKSLSYEQYF. V and J are TRBV7-9 and TRBJ2-5; D gene ambiguous. The assigned J gene may be wrong: the sequence end matches TRBJ2-7 better. This CDR3 is 16 amino acids long. Germline CDR1 is SEHNR and CDR2 is FQNEAQ (reference sequence).

The chain is built from TRBV27 and TRBJ2-1, with 15 bases fitting TRBD2. V was pared by 5 bases and J by 1 base, with 6 bases of the junction left unmatched. The CDR3 sequence is 18 residues long. Looked up from germline, CDR1 is MNHEY and CDR2 is SMNVEV (reference sequence). CDR3 in amino acids: CASSPRTSGRGSYNEQFF. The DNA for the CDR3 is TGTGCCAGCAGTCCCCGGACTAGCGGGAGGGGATCCTACAATGAGCAGTTCTTC.

As regards this clone: This specimen includes other DNA sequences encoding the same CDR3. The chain combines TRBV18 with TRBJ2-7; 9 bases agree with TRBD1. The J segment lost 0 bases and the V segment lost 6 bases, leaving 6 bases of the junction unmatched. The CDR3 is 15 amino acids. Germline-derived CDR1 and CDR2 are KGHSH and LQKENI. CDR3 in amino acids: CASSPGTGLSYEQYF. In DNA, the CDR3 is TGTGCCAGCTCTCCCGGGACAGGGCTCTCCTACGAGCAGTACTTC.

This CDR3 reads CASIRGGTEAFF. The CDR3 DNA is TGTGCCTCCATCAGGGGCGGCACTGAAGCTTTCTTT. V usage is TRBV30 and J usage is TRBJ1-1; maybe TRBD1 (6 bases). The CDR3 has 12 amino acids. The V and J ends lost 7 bases and 4 bases respectively, with 13 bases between them. Germline V lookup: CDR1 GTSNPN, CDR2 SVGIG (reference sequence).

This chain links TRBV30 with TRBJ1-5; weak D call: TRBD1 (5 bases). Germline values: CDR1 GTSNPN, CDR2 SVGIG (reference sequence). The V end was cut by 1 base, the J end by 5 bases, with 9 bases between. This CDR3 spans 13 amino acids. The CDR3 coding sequence is TGTGCCTGGAGTGATACGGGGGATCAGCCCCAGCATTTT. This gives the protein CAWSDTGDQPQHF. Supplemented by reference TRBV30 and TRBJ1-5, the full variable domain reads SQTIHQWPATLVQPVGSPLSLECTVEGTSNPNLYWYRQAAGRGLQLLFYSVGIGQISSEVPQNLSASRPQDRQFILSSKKLLLSDSGFYLCAWSDTGDQPQHFGDGTRLSIL.

The chain employs TRBV5-1 and TRBJ2-1; D is undetermined. From germline, CDR1 is SGHRS and CDR2 YFSETQ. This CDR3 region has 15 residues. V lost 4 bases and J 0 bases, leaving 11 bases between the germline ends. The CDR3 loop is CASSLHWSSYNEQFF. CDR3 nucleotide sequence: TGCGCCAGCAGCCTTCACTGGAGCTCCTACAATGAGCAGTTCTTC.